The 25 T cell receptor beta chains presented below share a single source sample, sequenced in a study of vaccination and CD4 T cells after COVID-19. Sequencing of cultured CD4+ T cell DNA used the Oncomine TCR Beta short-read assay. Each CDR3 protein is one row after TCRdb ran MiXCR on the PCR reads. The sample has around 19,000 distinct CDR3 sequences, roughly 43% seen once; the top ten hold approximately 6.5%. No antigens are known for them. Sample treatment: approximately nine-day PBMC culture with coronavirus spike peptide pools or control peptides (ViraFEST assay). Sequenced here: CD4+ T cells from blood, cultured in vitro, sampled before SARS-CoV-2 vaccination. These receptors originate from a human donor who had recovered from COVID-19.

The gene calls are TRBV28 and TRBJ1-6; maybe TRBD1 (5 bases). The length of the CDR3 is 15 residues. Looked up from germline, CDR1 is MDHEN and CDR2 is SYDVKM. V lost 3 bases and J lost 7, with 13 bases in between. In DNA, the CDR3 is TGTGCCAGCAGTTTGTTTCGGCGGGGGAATTCACCCCTCCACTTT. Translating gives CASSLFRRGNSPLHF.

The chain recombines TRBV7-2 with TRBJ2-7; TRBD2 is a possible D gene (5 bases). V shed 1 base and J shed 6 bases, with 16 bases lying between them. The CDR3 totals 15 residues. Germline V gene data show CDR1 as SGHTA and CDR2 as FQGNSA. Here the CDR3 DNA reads TGTGCCAGCAGCTTAGTAGAGGGAAACGCAGCCGAGCAGTACTTC. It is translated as CASSLVEGNAAEQYF. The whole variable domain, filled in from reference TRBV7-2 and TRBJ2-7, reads GAGVSQSPSNKVTEKGKDVELRCDPISGHTALYWYRQSLGQGLEFLIYFQGNSAPDKSGLPSDRFSAERTGGSVSTLTIQRTQQEDSAVYLCASSLVEGNAAEQYFGPGTRLTVT.

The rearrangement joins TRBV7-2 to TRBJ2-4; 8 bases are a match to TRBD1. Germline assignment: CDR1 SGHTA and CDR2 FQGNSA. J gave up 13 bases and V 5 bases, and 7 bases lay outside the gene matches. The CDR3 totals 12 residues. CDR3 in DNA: TGTGCCAGCAGCGGTAGACAGGGGCCGCAGTACTTC. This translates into CASSGRQGPQYF. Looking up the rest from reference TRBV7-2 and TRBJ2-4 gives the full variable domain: GAGVSQSPSNKVTEKGKDVELRCDPISGHTALYWYRQSLGQGLEFLIYFQGNSAPDKSGLPSDRFSAERTGGSVSTLTIQRTQQEDSAVYLCASSGRQGPQYFGAGTRLSVL.

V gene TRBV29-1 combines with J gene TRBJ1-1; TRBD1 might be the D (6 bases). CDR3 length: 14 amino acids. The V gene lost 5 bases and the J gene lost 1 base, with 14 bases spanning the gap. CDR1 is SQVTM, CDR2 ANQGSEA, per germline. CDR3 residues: CSVQNRASNTEAFF. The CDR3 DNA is TGCAGCGTTCAAAACAGGGCTTCGAACACTGAAGCTTTCTTT.

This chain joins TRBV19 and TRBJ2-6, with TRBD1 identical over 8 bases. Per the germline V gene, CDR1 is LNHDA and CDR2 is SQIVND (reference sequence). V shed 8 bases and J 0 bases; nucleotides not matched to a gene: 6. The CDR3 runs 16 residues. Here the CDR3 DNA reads TGTGCCAGTTTGGGGACAGGCCTCTCTGGGGCCAACGTCCTGACTTTC. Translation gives CASLGTGLSGANVLTF.

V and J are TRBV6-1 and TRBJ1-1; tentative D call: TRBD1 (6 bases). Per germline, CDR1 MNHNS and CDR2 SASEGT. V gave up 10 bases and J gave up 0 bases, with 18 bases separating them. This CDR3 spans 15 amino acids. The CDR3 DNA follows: TGTGCCATCCGAACAGGGTGGGGAATGAACACTGAAGCTTTCTTT. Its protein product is CAIRTGWGMNTEAFF.

CDR3 DNA: TGTGCCAGCAGTGGTGGGACAGGGAGCAATAATTCACCCCTCCACTTT. Translating it yields CASSGGTGSNNSPLHF. This chain uses TRBV2 with TRBJ1-6, with TRBD1 identical over 9 bases. Germline values: CDR1 SNHLY, CDR2 FYNNEI. The junction had 6 bases not matched to a gene; V was cut back by 4 bases and J by 5 bases. The CDR3 consists of 16 residues.

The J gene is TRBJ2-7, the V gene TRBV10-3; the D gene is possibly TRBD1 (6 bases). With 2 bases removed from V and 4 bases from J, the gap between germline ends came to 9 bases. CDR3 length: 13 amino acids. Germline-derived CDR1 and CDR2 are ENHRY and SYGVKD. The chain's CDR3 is CAISETGLYEQYF. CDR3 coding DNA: TGTGCCATCAGTGAGACAGGGCTGTACGAGCAGTACTTC.

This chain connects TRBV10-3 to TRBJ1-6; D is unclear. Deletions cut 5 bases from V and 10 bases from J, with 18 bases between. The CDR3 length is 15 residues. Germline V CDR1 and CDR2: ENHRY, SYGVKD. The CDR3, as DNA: TGTGCCATCAGTAGCCGGGAGAGGGCCGGGTCACCCCTCCACTTT. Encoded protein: CAISSRERAGSPLHF.

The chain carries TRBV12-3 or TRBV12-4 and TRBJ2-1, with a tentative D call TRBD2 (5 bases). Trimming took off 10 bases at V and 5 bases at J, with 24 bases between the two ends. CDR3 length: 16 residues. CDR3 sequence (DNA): TGTGCCACCCAGATCGCGGGCAGAACCGCCAACAATGAGCAGTTCTTC. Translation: CATQIAGRTANNEQFF.

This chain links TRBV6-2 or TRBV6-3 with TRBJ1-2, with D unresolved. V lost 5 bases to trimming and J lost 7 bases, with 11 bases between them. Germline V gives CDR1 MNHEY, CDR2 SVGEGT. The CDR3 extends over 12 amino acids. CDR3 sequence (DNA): TGTGCCAGCAGTAACAGTAGGGTTGGCTACACCTTC. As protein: CASSNSRVGYTF.

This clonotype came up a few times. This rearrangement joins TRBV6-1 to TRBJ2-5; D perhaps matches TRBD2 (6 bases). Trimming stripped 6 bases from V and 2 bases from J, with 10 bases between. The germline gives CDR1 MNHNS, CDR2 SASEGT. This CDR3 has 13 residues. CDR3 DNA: TGTGCCAGCAGAATCGGGGGACAAGAGACCCAGTACTTC. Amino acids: CASRIGGQETQYF.

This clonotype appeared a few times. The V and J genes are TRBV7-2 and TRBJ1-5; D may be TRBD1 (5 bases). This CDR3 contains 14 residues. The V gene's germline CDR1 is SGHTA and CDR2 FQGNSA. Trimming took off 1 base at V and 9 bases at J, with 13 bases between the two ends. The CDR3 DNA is TGTGCCAGCAGCTTAGATCTCGGGGCCCTGCCCCAGCATTTT. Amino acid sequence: CASSLDLGALPQHF.

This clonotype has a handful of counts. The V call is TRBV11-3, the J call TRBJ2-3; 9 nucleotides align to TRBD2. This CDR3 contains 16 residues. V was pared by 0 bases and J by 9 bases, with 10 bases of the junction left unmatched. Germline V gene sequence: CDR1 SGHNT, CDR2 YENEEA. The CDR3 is CASSLDGGGDTGTQYF. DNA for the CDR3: TGTGCCAGCAGCTTAGATGGCGGGGGGGACACTGGGACGCAGTATTTT.

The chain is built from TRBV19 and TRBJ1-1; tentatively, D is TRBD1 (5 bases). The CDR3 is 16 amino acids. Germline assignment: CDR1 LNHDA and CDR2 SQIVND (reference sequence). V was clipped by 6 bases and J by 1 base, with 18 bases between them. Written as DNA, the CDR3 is TGTGCCAGTAGATCGGAAAGCCAGGGCAGGAACACTGAAGCTTTCTTT. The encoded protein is CASRSESQGRNTEAFF.

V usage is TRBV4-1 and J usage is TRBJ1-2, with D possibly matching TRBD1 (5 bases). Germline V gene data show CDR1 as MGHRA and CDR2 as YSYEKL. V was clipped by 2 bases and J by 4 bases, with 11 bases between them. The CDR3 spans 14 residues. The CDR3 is CASSQQGDGYGYTF. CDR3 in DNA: TGCGCCAGCAGCCAACAGGGAGACGGCTATGGCTACACCTTC.

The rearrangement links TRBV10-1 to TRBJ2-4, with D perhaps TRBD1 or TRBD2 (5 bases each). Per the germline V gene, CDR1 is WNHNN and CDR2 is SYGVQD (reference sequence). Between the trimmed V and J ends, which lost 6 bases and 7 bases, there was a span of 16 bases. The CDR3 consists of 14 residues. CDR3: CASSAGTARNIQYF. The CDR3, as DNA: TGCGCCAGCAGCGCCGGGACCGCTCGCAACATTCAGTACTTC.

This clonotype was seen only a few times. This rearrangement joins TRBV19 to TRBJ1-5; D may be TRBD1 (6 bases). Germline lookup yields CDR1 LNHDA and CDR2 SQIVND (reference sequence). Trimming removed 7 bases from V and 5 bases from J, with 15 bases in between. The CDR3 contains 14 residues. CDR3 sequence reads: CASTLRQDYQPQHF. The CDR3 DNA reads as TGTGCCAGTACTCTGAGACAGGATTATCAGCCCCAGCATTTT.

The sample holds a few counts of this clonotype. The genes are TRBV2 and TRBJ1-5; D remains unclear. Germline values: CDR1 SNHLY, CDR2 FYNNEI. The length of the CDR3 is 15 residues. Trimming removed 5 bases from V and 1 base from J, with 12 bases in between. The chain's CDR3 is CASSPNAGSNQPQHF. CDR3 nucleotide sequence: TGTGCCAGCAGTCCAAATGCCGGGAGCAATCAGCCCCAGCATTTT.

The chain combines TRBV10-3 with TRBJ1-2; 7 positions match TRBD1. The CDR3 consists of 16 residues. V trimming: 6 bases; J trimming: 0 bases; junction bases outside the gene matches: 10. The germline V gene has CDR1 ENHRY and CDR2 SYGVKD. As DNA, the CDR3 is TGTGCCATCAGCGATCCCCGACAGGGTACTAACTATGGCTACACCTTC. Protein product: CAISDPRQGTNYGYTF.

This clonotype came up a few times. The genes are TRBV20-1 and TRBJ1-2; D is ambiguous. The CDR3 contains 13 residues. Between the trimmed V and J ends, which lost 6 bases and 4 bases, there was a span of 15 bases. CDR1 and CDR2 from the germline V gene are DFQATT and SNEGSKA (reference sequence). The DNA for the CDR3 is TGCAGTGCCCCGGGAGTACCCAGCTATGGCTACACCTTC. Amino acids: CSAPGVPSYGYTF.

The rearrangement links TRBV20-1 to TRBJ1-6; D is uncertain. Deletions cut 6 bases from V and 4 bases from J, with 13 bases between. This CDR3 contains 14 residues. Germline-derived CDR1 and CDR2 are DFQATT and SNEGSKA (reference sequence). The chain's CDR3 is CSATEGGYNSPLHF. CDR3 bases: TGCAGTGCCACGGAGGGTGGTTATAATTCACCCCTCCACTTT.

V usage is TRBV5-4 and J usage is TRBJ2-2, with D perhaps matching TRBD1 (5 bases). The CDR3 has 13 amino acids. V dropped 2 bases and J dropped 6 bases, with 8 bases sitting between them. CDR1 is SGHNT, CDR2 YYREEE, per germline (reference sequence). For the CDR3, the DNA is TGTGCCAGCAGCTTTTGGGGCCCCGGGGAGCTGTTTTTT. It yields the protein CASSFWGPGELFF.

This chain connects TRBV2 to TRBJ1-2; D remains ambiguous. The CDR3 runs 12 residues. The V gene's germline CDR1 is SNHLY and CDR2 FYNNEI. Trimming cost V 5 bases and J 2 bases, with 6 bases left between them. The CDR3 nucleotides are TGTGCCAGCAGTCCACAGAACTATGGCTACACCTTC. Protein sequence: CASSPQNYGYTF.

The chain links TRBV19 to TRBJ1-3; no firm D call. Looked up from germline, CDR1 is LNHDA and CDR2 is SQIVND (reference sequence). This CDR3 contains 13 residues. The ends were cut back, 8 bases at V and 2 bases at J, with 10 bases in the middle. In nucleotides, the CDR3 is TGTGCCAGTCGAATGAAGGCTGGAAACACCATATATTTT. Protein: CASRMKAGNTIYF.